This T cell receptor (beta chain) was identified during a study of memory CD8 T cells in hepatitis C reinfection (dated by TCRdb to about 2017). Background on the whole study: Two consecutive HCV infections were spontaneously resolved by three donors, whereas a primary infection was cleared by two donors who then became chronically infected after reinfection. HCV reinfection was defined by a positive HCV RNA test following two negative tests taken at least 60 days apart. Samples from before reinfection were taken anywhere from 55 to 20 weeks prior to reinfection being detected. In about 5 donors, the study followed the TCR beta repertoire of virus-specific CD8 T cells over time through an HCV reinfection episode. Between about 2008 and 2012, 5 or 6 reinfection cases with stored pre-reinfection samples were identified. In the reinfection study, participants with a resolved prior HCV infection were followed up every 3 months.

Note on this clone: Its antigen remains undetermined. Nothing much larger sits one base from this clone, and base qualities are not available.

The sample's time point label, in plain terms: pre-reinfection, 55 to 20 weeks before reinfection detection. TCR sequencing was performed on the sorted cells directly ex vivo, without any in vitro expansion beforehand. Donors were people who inject drugs enrolled in the Montreal Acute Hepatitis C Cohort Study (HEPCO) in Canada. As controls, total naive CD8 T cells, sorted as viable CD3+ CD8+ CD45RO-, were obtained from a couple of donors at each of the three reinfection time points. Before sorting, cryopreserved peripheral blood mononuclear cells were thawed, and CD8 T cells were purified from the thawed cells. Negative selection with the MACS CD8+ T cell Isolation Kit was used to enrich CD8 T cells. Cells were sorted on a BD FACSAria II sorter using FACSDiva software, and FlowJo was used for data analysis. The library was made by the immunoSEQ multiplex PCR assay. Genomic DNA was extracted from sorted cells, and the TCR beta V, D and J regions were sequenced by Adaptive Biotechnologies' automated high-throughput method. CDR3 regions were amplified with a two-step, bias-controlled multiplex PCR. Amplified TCR beta libraries were sequenced on an Illumina instrument. Under the source paper's analysis protocol: Demultiplexed reads were processed to reduce amplification and sequencing bias, and the IMGT database was used to assign CDR3 sequences to gene families. ImmunoSEQ software version 2.0 was used to analyze the repertoire data. Out-of-frame sequences and sequences with stop codons in the CDR3 were removed from clonotype lists. Clonotypes with a frequency below 0.01% were excluded because such low-frequency clonotypes corresponded to less than one cell. Richness was computed as observed richness divided by input cell number, and evenness as Shannon entropy divided by log observed richness. Simpson diversity and Morisita-Horn overlap indices were used to quantify repertoire diversity and similarity between time points. Clonotypes were grouped as dominant (>1%), sub-dominant (0.5-0.99%), low abundance (0.1-0.49%) or lowest abundance (<0.1%). A germline index was derived by subtracting total nucleotide additions from total CDR3 length and dividing the result by total CDR3 length. TCRdb retrieved this table from immuneACCESS and kept in-frame rearrangements only. Not all clones are present; in checked studies, unresolved V genes account for under half, and no reason is known for the remainder. V, J and clone size reflect that table, while D and trimming were determined from the DNA. The sample table contains approximately 52,000 clones; only one count was recorded for about nine tenths of them. The biggest ten clones account for roughly 0.99% of the sample.

What the work shows at the level of the full study, not this receptor alone: Because only a few donors were included, definitive conclusions about public clonotypes linked to secondary clearance could not be reached by the study.

Reading from cysteine to phenylalanine, the CDR3 counts 19 amino acids. Only the CDR3 part of the read is kept: 57 bases, read in frame from the first base. Sequences were obtained from naive CD8+ T cells sorted from blood. The sample's cell subset or site label, in plain terms: total naive CD8+CD45RO- T cells. This TCR derives from a man aged 18 to 29 with hepatitis C virus infection. Here the chain combines TRBV21-1 and TRBJ1-3; whether TRBD1, the table's D call, matches the DNA was not checked. TRBV21-1 is tagged as a pseudogene. CDR3 loop: CASSKIPPGPGGAGNTIYF. The DNA is TGTGCCAGCAGCAAAATCCCCCCGGGGCCAGGGGGAGCTGGAAACACCATATATTTT.